This is a list of T cell receptor beta chains from one sample in a study of cytomegalovirus exposure and HLA in healthy donors. This table comes from immunoSEQ multiplex PCR, and its TCRdb copy is limited to in-frame clones, with some not included. Among around 220,000 clones, roughly 88% were seen once, and the ten largest hold about 14%. Material for sequencing was PBMCs. These receptors all come from a woman aged 25 to 45 in good health and CMV-seropositive. Each CDR3 is given with its conserved first and last residue. D genes are given only for firm matches. Size tells how often a clone was seen (once, few, many) or the class of an expanded clone, and some rows leave it out.

D gene,clone size,V gene,J gene,CDR3 protein,CDR3 DNA
.,.,TRBV5-1,TRBJ2-2,CASSLVFREKLPGELFF,TGCGCCAGCAGCTTGGTATTCCGGGAGAAGCTACCCGGGGAGCTGTTTTTT
TRBD2,once,TRBV2,TRBJ2-2,CASRRTSGRGRAGELFF,TGTGCCAGCAGGCGGACTAGCGGGAGGGGTAGGGCCGGGGAGCTGTTTTTT
TRBD1,once,TRBV14,TRBJ2-1,CASSRGQGVNNEQFF,TGTGCCAGCAGCCGGGGACAGGGGGTGAACAATGAGCAGTTCTTC
TRBD1,.,TRBV9,TRBJ2-5,CASSVSGQGPETQYF,TGTGCCAGCAGCGTGTCCGGACAGGGACCAGAGACCCAGTACTTC
TRBD2,.,TRBV28,TRBJ2-7,CASRIGGTTRYEQYF,TGTGCCAGCAGAATCGGCGGGACTACTCGCTACGAGCAGTACTTC
.,.,TRBV11-2,TRBJ1-2,CASSLDLVHYGYTF,TGTGCCAGCAGCTTAGATTTAGTTCACTATGGCTACACCTTC
.,.,TRBV6-5,TRBJ1-1,CASSLREGLNTEAFF,TGTGCCAGCAGTCTCCGGGAGGGACTGAACACTGAAGCTTTCTTT
.,.,TRBV2,TRBJ1-2,CASTPRPLDYGYTF,TGTGCCAGCACGCCACGGCCGCTCGACTATGGCTACACCTTC
.,few,TRBV6-5,TRBJ1-4,CASSYSSNEKLFF,TGTGCCAGCAGTTACTCGAGCAATGAAAAACTGTTTTTT
.,.,TRBV5-1,TRBJ1-1,CASSLDSGVNTEAFF,TGCGCCAGCAGCTTGGATTCAGGGGTGAACACTGAAGCTTTCTTT
TRBD2,.,TRBV7-2,TRBJ2-1,CASSLEASGRNEQFF,TGTGCCAGCAGCTTAGAGGCTAGCGGGAGGAATGAGCAGTTCTTC
.,.,TRBV7-2,TRBJ2-2,CASSLDWDYTGELFF,TGTGCCAGCAGCTTAGATTGGGATTACACCGGGGAGCTGTTTTTT
.,.,TRBV7-6,TRBJ2-1,CASTLHPPATGDNEQFF,TGTGCCAGCACCCTACACCCCCCAGCGACCGGGGACAATGAGCAGTTCTTC
.,.,TRBV7-8,TRBJ2-5,CASSSQETQYF,TGTGCCAGCAGCAGCCAAGAGACCCAGTACTTC
.,once,TRBV7-6,TRBJ1-2,CASSLEGGNGYTF,TGTGCCAGCAGCTTAGAGGGTGGGAATGGCTACACCTTC
.,.,TRBV29-1,TRBJ2-7,CSVQGTVEQYF,TGCAGCGTCCAGGGGACGGTGGAGCAGTACTTC
.,.,TRBV7-6,TRBJ2-7,CASSGQGYEQYF,TGTGCCAGCAGCGGGCAGGGCTACGAGCAGTACTTC
.,.,TRBV2,TRBJ2-1,CASRLSQSSYNEQFF,TGTGCCAGCAGACTATCACAGAGCTCCTACAATGAGCAGTTCTTC
TRBD2,.,TRBV5-6,TRBJ2-1,CASSLASLAGRDEQFF,TGTGCCAGCAGCTTGGCCTCGCTAGCGGGGAGGGATGAGCAGTTCTTC
.,.,TRBV2,TRBJ2-3,CASNPATDTQYF,TGTGCCAGCAATCCGGCCACAGATACGCAGTATTTT
.,.,TRBV18,TRBJ2-7,CASIQGRTYEQYF,TGTGCCAGCATACAGGGTCGGACTTACGAGCAGTACTTC
TRBD1,.,TRBV4-2,TRBJ1-2,CASSQGSPLGQGFDGYTF,TGTGCCAGCAGCCAAGGTTCACCCTTAGGACAGGGCTTCGATGGCTACACCTTC
TRBD2,.,TRBV7-2,TRBJ2-5,CASSLGSGRFQETQYF,TGTGCCAGCAGCTTGGGTAGCGGGAGGTTCCAAGAGACCCAGTACTTC
TRBD2,.,TRBV30,TRBJ2-1,CAWDGLAGNEQFF,TGTGCCTGGGACGGACTAGCGGGTAATGAGCAGTTCTTC
TRBD1,.,TRBV6-5,TRBJ2-7,CASSYSSGQGTRKQYF,TGTGCCAGCAGTTACTCCTCGGGACAGGGAACTAGAAAGCAGTACTTC
.,.,TRBV2,TRBJ2-2,CASSEATTADGELFF,TGTGCCAGCAGTGAAGCCACGACAGCAGACGGGGAGCTGTTTTTT
.,.,TRBV27,TRBJ2-1,CASSGIAGKESNEQFF,TGTGCCAGCAGTGGAATAGCAGGAAAGGAGTCCAATGAGCAGTTCTTC
.,.,TRBV27,TRBJ1-2,CASSLGQRGFYGYTF,TGTGCCAGCAGTTTAGGGCAGCGGGGATTCTATGGCTACACCTTC
.,few,TRBV30,TRBJ1-3,CAWSVGASGNTIYF,TGTGCCTGGTCCGTCGGGGCCTCTGGAAACACCATATATTTT
.,.,TRBV11-3,TRBJ2-5,CASSQSPNDATQYF,TGTGCCAGCAGCCAGAGCCCGAATGATGCGACCCAGTACTTC
.,.,TRBV7-8,TRBJ2-7,CASSLRGVGPHEQYF,TGTGCCAGCAGCTTACGTGGGGTAGGACCCCACGAGCAGTACTTC
TRBD1,.,TRBV28,TRBJ1-2,CASSLWDRARDGYTF,TGTGCCAGCAGTTTATGGGACAGGGCGAGAGATGGCTACACCTTC
TRBD1,.,TRBV6-1,TRBJ2-3,CASIGTGGRDTQYF,TGTGCCAGCATTGGGACAGGGGGCAGAGATACGCAGTATTTT